The rows below give T cell receptor beta chains drawn from one sample of a study of cytotoxic CD8 clonotypes in ibrutinib-treated CLL. TCRdb keeps only in-frame clones here, not all; method: immunoSEQ multiplex PCR. Among around 97,000 clones listed, around four fifths were seen once. This sample comprised PBMCs, obtained after 12 months of ibrutinib treatment. These receptors all stem from a human donor with chronic lymphocytic leukemia. The CDR3 runs from the conserved cysteine through the conserved F or W. The order of the fields is J gene, D gene, clone size, V gene, CDR3 protein, CDR3 DNA. The D gene is left open where the match is weak. Not all rows give a size; the values are once, few, many and, for expanded clones, a class.

>TRBJ2-1|-|-|TRBV5-1
CASSLEINEQFF
TGCGCCAGCAGCTTGGAGATAAATGAGCAGTTCTTC
>TRBJ2-2|-|-|TRBV6-4
CASSDRTAGELFF
TGTGCCAGCAGTGACCGAACAGCCGGGGAGCTGTTTTTT
>TRBJ2-1|TRBD1|-|TRBV7-2
CASSFNRDRGRNEQFF
TGTGCCAGCAGCTTTAACCGGGACAGGGGAAGGAATGAGCAGTTCTTC
>TRBJ1-1|-|-|TRBV7-2
CASSLDLSEAFF
TGTGCCAGCAGCTTAGACTTGTCTGAAGCTTTCTTT
>TRBJ1-4|-|few|TRBV5-8
CASSVGPSGNEKLFF
TGTGCCAGCAGCGTAGGACCGTCGGGTAATGAAAAACTGTTTTTT
>TRBJ2-7|-|-|TRBV4-2
CASSLRGYEQYF
TGTGCCAGCAGCTTGAGGGGTTACGAGCAGTACTTC
>TRBJ1-5|-|-|TRBV7-8
CASSLGGTINQPQHF
TGTGCCAGCAGCTTAGGGGGGACTATCAATCAGCCCCAGCATTTT
>TRBJ2-1|TRBD2|few|TRBV30
CAWSRLAGGKGNEQFF
TGTGCCTGGAGCCGGTTAGCGGGGGGGAAGGGGAATGAGCAGTTCTTC
>TRBJ2-7|TRBD1|-|TRBV11-3
CASSARDRGVEQYF
TGTGCCAGCAGCGCCCGGGACAGGGGAGTCGAGCAGTACTTC
>TRBJ1-5|-|-|TRBV6-6
CASSQTGVNQPQHF
TGTGCCAGCAGTCAGACAGGCGTCAATCAGCCCCAGCATTTT
>TRBJ2-5|-|-|TRBV9
CASSVEGRGETQYF
TGTGCCAGCAGCGTAGAGGGCAGGGGAGAGACCCAGTACTTC
>TRBJ2-5|-|-|TRBV20-1
CSLRRETQYF
TGCAGTCTCCGGAGGGAGACCCAGTACTTC
>TRBJ2-7|-|-|TRBV7-2
CASSLHQGGYEQYF
TGTGCCAGCAGCTTACACCAGGGGGGCTACGAGCAGTACTTC
>TRBJ2-3|TRBD1|-|TRBV7-3
CASSYGQATDTQYF
TGTGCCAGCAGCTATGGACAGGCCACAGATACGCAGTATTTT
>TRBJ2-7|-|many|TRBV2
CASILLRSQYF
TGTGCCAGCATCCTGCTCCGTAGCCAGTACTTC
>TRBJ2-5|-|few|TRBV19
CASSNSGPPQETQYF
TGTGCCAGTAGTAATTCGGGTCCGCCTCAAGAGACCCAGTACTTC
>TRBJ2-3|TRBD2|-|TRBV10-3
CAISGTSGGPLGSTDTQYF
TGTGCCATCAGTGGGACTAGCGGGGGACCTTTAGGGTCCACAGATACGCAGTATTTT
>TRBJ1-5|-|-|TRBV7-2
CASSLSSYQPQHF
TGTGCCAGCAGCTTAAGTAGCTATCAGCCCCAGCATTTT
>TRBJ1-2|-|-|TRBV6-5
CASSLRTSANYGYTF
TGTGCCAGCAGTCTTAGGACATCCGCAAACTATGGCTACACCTTC